A single sample is the source of the 9 T cell receptor beta chains below, sequenced in a study of blood T cell repertoires in COVID-19. Only in-frame clones appear in the TCRdb table, and some are missing; sequencing was by immunoSEQ multiplex PCR. The sample yields fewer than 350,000 clones, 80% to 95% seen once. Sequencing was performed on PBMCs or T cells enriched from blood (not recorded which). Receptors originate from a middle-aged man who had been exposed to COVID-19.

The rearrangement links TRBV5-1 to TRBJ2-1; perhaps TRBD1 as D (5 bases). Trimming removed 1 base at V and 3 bases at J, with 5 bases between. There are 13 residues in the CDR3. CDR1 is SGHRS and CDR2 is YFSETQ in the germline V gene. CDR3: CASSLRGYNEQFF. Here the CDR3 DNA reads TGCGCCAGCAGCTTGAGGGGCTACAATGAGCAGTTCTTC.

The CDR3 DNA is TGCAGCGTTGAGGGACAGGGGAACTACGAGCAGTACTTC. This encodes CSVEGQGNYEQYF. The chain has TRBV29-1 and TRBJ2-7; TRBD1 matches at 10 bases. The germline V gene has CDR1 SQVTM and CDR2 ANQGSEA. V trimming: 3 bases; J trimming: 3 bases; junction bases outside the gene matches: 2. The CDR3 spans 13 residues.

A single count supports this clone. Other DNA sequences in this sample translate to the same CDR3. This sequence joins TRBV2 and TRBJ2-3, with 9 nucleotides matching TRBD2. The CDR3 has 13 residues. After removal of 6 bases from V and 3 bases from J, the junction contained 1 base not matched to a gene. The germline CDR1 and CDR2 sequences are SNHLY and FYNNEI. The CDR3 DNA is TGTGCCAGCAGGGGACTAGCAACAGATACGCAGTATTTT. Translating it yields CASRGLATDTQYF.

In this sample, this clone turned up once. This rearrangement joins TRBV4-1 to TRBJ1-2; 8 nucleotides match TRBD1. The CDR3 is made up of 16 amino acids. CDR1 is MGHRA, CDR2 YSYEKL, per germline. The J segment lost 4 bases and the V segment lost 1 base, leaving 8 bases of the junction unmatched. The CDR3: CASSQANQGAGYGYTF. The CDR3 DNA reads TGCGCCAGCAGCCAAGCAAACCAGGGGGCCGGCTATGGCTACACCTTC.

The rearrangement joins TRBV19 to TRBJ2-7, with TRBD1 matching 7 bases. Germline CDR1 and CDR2: LNHDA and SQIVND (reference sequence). This CDR3 comprises 14 residues. The V and J ends lost 5 bases and 2 bases, in that order; junction bases with no gene match: 6. The CDR3 DNA sequence: TGTGCCAGTAGTCCGCCGGGACAGCCCTACGAGCAGTACTTC. It translates to CASSPPGQPYEQYF.

The rearrangement uses TRBV7-9 and TRBJ2-3; 9 bases match TRBD2. V lost 5 bases, J lost 1 base, and 7 bases stayed unmatched. The CDR3 loop spans 16 amino acids. The germline CDR1 and CDR2 sequences are SEHNR and FQNEAQ (reference sequence). CDR3 nucleotides: TGTGCCAGCAGCCCATACTGGACTAGCGGCACAGATACGCAGTATTTT. Protein sequence: CASSPYWTSGTDTQYF. Combining the CDR3 with reference TRBV7-9 and TRBJ2-3 gives the whole variable domain DTGVSQNPRHKITKRGQNVTFRCDPISEHNRLYWYRQTLGQGPEFLTYFQNEAQLEKSRLLSDRFSAERPKGSFSTLEIQRTEQGDSAMYLCASSPYWTSGTDTQYFGPGTRLTVL.

The rearrangement joins TRBV5-5 to TRBJ1-6; a weak D match, TRBD1 (6 bases). The CDR3 is made up of 14 amino acids. Between the trimmed V and J ends, which lost 0 bases and 7 bases, there was a span of 8 bases. The germline V gene has CDR1 SGHKS and CDR2 YYEKEE (reference sequence). DNA of the CDR3: TGTGCCAGCAGCTTGGGGCAGGGGAATTCACCCCTCCACTTT. Protein sequence: CASSLGQGNSPLHF.

The genes are TRBV30 and TRBJ1-4; maybe TRBD1 (5 bases). Germline V gene lookup returns CDR1 GTSNPN and CDR2 SVGIG (reference sequence). Trimming removed 1 base at V and 5 bases at J, with 17 bases between. This CDR3 has 16 residues. The DNA for the CDR3 is TGTGCCTGGAGTGACCCCTTCGACAGAACCAATGAAAAACTGTTTTTT. The encoded protein is CAWSDPFDRTNEKLFF.

This rearrangement joins TRBV30 to TRBJ1-1; D is ambiguous. CDR1 and CDR2 (germline): GTSNPN, SVGIG (reference sequence). The V gene lost 6 bases and the J gene lost 4 bases, with 21 bases spanning the gap. The CDR3 is made up of 15 amino acids. This chain's CDR3 is CACITKVGGGTEAFF. The DNA for the CDR3 is TGTGCCTGCATTACCAAGGTGGGCGGAGGCACTGAAGCTTTCTTT.